The source of this TCR beta chain is a study of cytomegalovirus exposure and HLA in healthy donors. Study outcomes and limitations: Rare sequences made up most TCRs, while some public TCRs were found in many donors.

PCR amplification relied on 60 Vbeta primers (plus 13 Jbeta primers). The protocol was immunoSEQ multiplex PCR, while the TCRdb copy is restricted to in-frame clones and leaves out a portion. The data contain approximately 140,000 clones, about 80% of them seen just once; the ten biggest clones take up around 1.9%. Trimming removed 3 bases from V and 3 bases from J, with 12 bases in between. CDR1 and CDR2 from the germline V gene are MDHEN and SYDVKM. The CDR3 spans 14 residues. As regards this clone: Its specificity is not known.

Sequenced sample: PBMCs. The TCR originated in a woman aged 40 to 49 in good health and CMV-seronegative. This chain connects TRBV28 to TRBJ2-7; D not resolved. CDR3 bases: TGTGCCAGCAGTTTTGGAGCGTTCGGCTACGAGCAGTACTTC. This sequence encodes CASSFGAFGYEQYF.